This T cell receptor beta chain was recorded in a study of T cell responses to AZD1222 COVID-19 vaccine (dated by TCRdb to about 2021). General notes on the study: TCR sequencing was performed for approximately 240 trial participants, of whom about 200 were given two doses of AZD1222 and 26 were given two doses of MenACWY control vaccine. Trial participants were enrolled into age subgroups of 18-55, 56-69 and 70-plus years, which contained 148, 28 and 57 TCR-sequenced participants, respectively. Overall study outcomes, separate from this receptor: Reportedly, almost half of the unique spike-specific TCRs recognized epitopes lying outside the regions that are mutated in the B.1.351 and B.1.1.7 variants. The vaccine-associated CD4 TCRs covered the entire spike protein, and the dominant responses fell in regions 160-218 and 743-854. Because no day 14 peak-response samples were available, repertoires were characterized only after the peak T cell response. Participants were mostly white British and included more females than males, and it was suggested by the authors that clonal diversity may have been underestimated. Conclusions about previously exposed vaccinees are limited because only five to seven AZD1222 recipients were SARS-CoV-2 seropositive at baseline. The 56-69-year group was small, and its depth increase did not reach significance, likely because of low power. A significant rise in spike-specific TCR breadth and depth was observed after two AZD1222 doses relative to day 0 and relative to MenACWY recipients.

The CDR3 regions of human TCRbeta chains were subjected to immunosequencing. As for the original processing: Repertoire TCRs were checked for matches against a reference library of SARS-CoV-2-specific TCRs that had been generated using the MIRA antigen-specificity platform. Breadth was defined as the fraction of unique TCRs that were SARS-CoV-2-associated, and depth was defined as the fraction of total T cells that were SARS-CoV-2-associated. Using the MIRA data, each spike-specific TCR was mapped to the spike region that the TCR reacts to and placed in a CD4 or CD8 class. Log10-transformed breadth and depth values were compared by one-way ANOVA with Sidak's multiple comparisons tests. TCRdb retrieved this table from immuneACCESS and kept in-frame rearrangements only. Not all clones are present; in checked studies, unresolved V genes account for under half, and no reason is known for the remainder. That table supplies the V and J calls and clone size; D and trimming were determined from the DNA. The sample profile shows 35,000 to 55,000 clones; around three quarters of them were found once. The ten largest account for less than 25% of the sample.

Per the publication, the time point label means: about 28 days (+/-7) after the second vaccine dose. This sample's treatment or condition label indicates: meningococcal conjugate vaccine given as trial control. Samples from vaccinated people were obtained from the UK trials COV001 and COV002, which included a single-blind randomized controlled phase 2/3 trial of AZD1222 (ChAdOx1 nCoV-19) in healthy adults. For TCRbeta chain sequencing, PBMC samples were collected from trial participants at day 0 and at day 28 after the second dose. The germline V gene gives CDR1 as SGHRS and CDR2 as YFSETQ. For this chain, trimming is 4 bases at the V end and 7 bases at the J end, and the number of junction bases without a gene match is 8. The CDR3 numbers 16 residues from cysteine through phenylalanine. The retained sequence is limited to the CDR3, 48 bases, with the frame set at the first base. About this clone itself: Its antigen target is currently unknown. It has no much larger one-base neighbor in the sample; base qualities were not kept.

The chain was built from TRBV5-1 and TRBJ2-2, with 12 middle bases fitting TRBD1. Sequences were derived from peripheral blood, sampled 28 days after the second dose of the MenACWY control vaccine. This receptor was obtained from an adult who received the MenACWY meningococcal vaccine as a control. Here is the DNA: TGCGCCAGCAGCCGAGCGGGACAGGGGGCTGGCGGGGAGCTGTTTTTT. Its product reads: CASSRAGQGAGGELFF.